These T cell receptor beta chains were read from a single sample in a study of cytomegalovirus exposure and HLA in healthy donors. TCRdb keeps only in-frame clones here, not all; method: immunoSEQ multiplex PCR. Listed are more than 40,000 clones; about 2.5% falls within the top ten. The sequenced sample consisted of PBMCs. These receptors were collected from a female donor in good health and CMV-seronegative. The CDR3 runs from the conserved cysteine through the conserved F or W. The order of the fields is J gene, V gene, D gene, CDR3 protein, CDR3 DNA. A D gene is named only where the DNA matches it firmly.

>TRBJ2-5|TRBV29-1|TRBD2
CSVEVAGEGQETQYF
TGCAGCGTTGAAGTAGCGGGAGAGGGCCAAGAGACCCAGTACTTC
>TRBJ2-7|TRBV5-1|NA
CASSPGTLTYEQYF
TGCGCCAGCAGCCCTGGGACTCTAACCTACGAGCAGTACTTC
>TRBJ2-7|TRBV18|NA
CASAPPGWQQSYEQYF
TGTGCCAGCGCACCACCTGGCTGGCAACAATCCTACGAGCAGTACTTC
>TRBJ2-5|TRBV5-1|NA
CASSPLPSGEETQYF
TGCGCCAGCAGCCCCCTCCCTTCAGGGGAAGAGACCCAGTACTTC
>TRBJ2-7|TRBV5-8|TRBD2
CASSLAGGPPYEQYF
TGTGCCAGCAGCTTGGCGGGAGGGCCCCCCTACGAGCAGTACTTC
>TRBJ2-1|TRBV6-1|TRBD1
CASRDRAYNEQFF
TGTGCCAGCAGGGACAGGGCCTACAATGAGCAGTTCTTC
>TRBJ1-1|TRBV5-1|TRBD1
CASRRDSQNTEAFF
TGCGCCAGCAGACGGGACAGCCAGAACACTGAAGCTTTCTTT
>TRBJ2-3|TRBV30|TRBD2
CAWSSTSGGRRHTDTQYF
TGTGCCTGGAGCTCGACTAGCGGGGGCCGAAGACACACAGATACGCAGTATTTT
>TRBJ2-1|TRBV9|TRBD2
CASSPEAGGQAEQFF
TGTGCCAGCAGCCCAGAGGCGGGGGGGCAAGCTGAGCAGTTCTTC
>TRBJ2-7|TRBV10-1|TRBD1
CASSEWTGSEQYF
TGCGCCAGCAGTGAGTGGACAGGTTCGGAGCAGTACTTC
>TRBJ2-5|TRBV4-1|NA
CASSQVTGLASTFERTQYF
TGCGCCAGCAGCCAAGTCACGGGGTTGGCTAGCACATTCGAAAGGACCCAGTACTTC
>TRBJ1-5|TRBV2|NA
CASSSQGRNQPQHF
TGTGCCAGCAGCTCCCAGGGCCGCAATCAGCCCCAGCATTTT
>TRBJ2-1|TRBV9|NA
CASSVLERSSYNEQFF
TGTGCCAGCAGCGTACTAGAGCGGAGCTCCTACAATGAGCAGTTCTTC
>TRBJ1-2|TRBV30|TRBD1
CAGGPMGQDGYTF
TGTGCCGGGGGACCTATGGGACAGGATGGCTACACCTTC
>TRBJ2-7|TRBV5-1|NA
CASSLQGYEQYF
TGCGCCAGCAGCTTACAGGGCTACGAGCAGTACTTC
>TRBJ1-1|TRBV5-1|TRBD1
CASRSRDSVAEAFF
TGCGCCAGCAGGAGTAGGGACAGTGTCGCTGAAGCTTTCTTT
>TRBJ1-6|TRBV4-1|NA
CASSQVATGKNNSPLHF
TGCGCCAGCAGCCAAGTTGCCACAGGGAAGAATAATTCACCCCTCCACTTT
>TRBJ1-6|TRBV7-8|TRBD1
CASSLEDRGVENSPLHF
TGTGCCAGCAGCTTAGAGGACAGGGGAGTAGAAAATTCACCCCTCCACTTT
>TRBJ2-1|TRBV30|TRBD2
CAGIPSGRAGNEQFF
TGTGCCGGGATCCCTAGCGGGAGGGCTGGCAATGAGCAGTTCTTC
>TRBJ1-1|TRBV25-1|NA
CASRDSDFGAFF
TGTGCCAGCAGGGACAGTGACTTTGGAGCTTTCTTT
>TRBJ1-1|TRBV6-1|NA
CASSEFSRTPNTEAFF
TGTGCCAGCAGTGAGTTTTCCCGGACTCCGAACACTGAAGCTTTCTTT
>TRBJ2-5|TRBV29-1|NA
CSVEENIMAVSETQYF
TGCAGCGTTGAAGAGAATATAATGGCAGTCTCCGAGACCCAGTACTTC
>TRBJ1-2|TRBV28|NA
CAIYGGSGNYGYTF
TGTGCCATCTACGGGGGGAGTGGGAACTATGGCTACACCTTC
>TRBJ1-5|TRBV6-1|NA
CATSEGGNDQPQHF
TGTGCCACCTCAGAGGGGGGGAACGATCAGCCCCAGCATTTT
>TRBJ2-3|TRBV6-6|TRBD2
CASSSLQAGGGGTQYF
TGTGCCAGCAGTTCCCTCCAAGCGGGAGGGGGCGGGACGCAGTATTTT
>TRBJ2-4|TRBV4-3|TRBD1
CASSQDYEGTGYSIQYF
TGCGCCAGCAGCCAAGACTACGAAGGGACAGGGTATAGCATTCAGTACTTC
>TRBJ1-2|TRBV30|NA
CAWFSGSGYTF
TGTGCCTGGTTCTCAGGTTCGGGCTACACCTTC
>TRBJ2-7|TRBV6-5|NA
CASSYSGTVSYEQYF
TGTGCCAGCAGTTACTCGGGGACTGTTAGCTACGAGCAGTACTTC
>TRBJ2-7|TRBV18|NA
CASSTTGGNEQYF
TGTGCCAGCTCAACGACAGGCGGTAACGAGCAGTACTTC
>TRBJ2-3|TRBV9|TRBD2
CASSVGLAGGFSDTQYF
TGTGCCAGCAGCGTAGGACTAGCGGGGGGCTTCTCAGATACGCAGTATTTT
>TRBJ1-1|TRBV2|TRBD1
CASSGWTGDGTEAFF
TGTGCCAGCAGCGGTTGGACAGGGGACGGCACTGAAGCTTTCTTT
>TRBJ2-1|TRBV6-5|TRBD1
CASSFAPRGRQEQFF
TGTGCCAGCAGTTTTGCCCCCAGGGGGCGCCAGGAGCAGTTCTTC
>TRBJ2-1|TRBV18|NA
CASSPPTHNEQFF
TGTGCCAGCTCACCACCGACACACAATGAGCAGTTCTTC
>TRBJ1-1|TRBV18|NA
CASSPLWGRAEAFF
TGTGCCAGCTCACCACTGTGGGGCCGGGCTGAAGCTTTCTTT
>TRBJ1-2|TRBV30|TRBD1
CAWSQGAVGYTF
TGTGCCTGGAGTCAGGGGGCGGTTGGCTACACCTTC
>TRBJ1-1|TRBV6-6|NA
CASSYPGTPNTEAFF
TGTGCCAGCAGTTACCCGGGGACACCGAACACTGAAGCTTTCTTT
>TRBJ2-7|TRBV18|TRBD1
CASSLTQDRVSEQYF
TGTGCCAGCTCGCTTACCCAGGACAGGGTCTCCGAGCAGTACTTC
>TRBJ2-7|TRBV6-5|NA
CASRPTGYYEQYF
TGTGCCAGCAGACCAACAGGATACTACGAGCAGTACTTC
>TRBJ2-7|TRBV10-3|NA
CAISESQGFTYEQYF
TGTGCCATCAGTGAGTCCCAGGGTTTCACCTACGAGCAGTACTTC
>TRBJ1-2|TRBV19|NA
CASSIEAGDYGYTF
TGTGCCAGTAGTATCGAGGCAGGGGACTATGGCTACACCTTC
>TRBJ1-1|TRBV11-3|TRBD1
CASTAGQGDTEAFF
TGTGCCAGCACCGCGGGACAGGGTGACACTGAAGCTTTCTTT
>TRBJ2-5|TRBV7-6|NA
CASSPGHETQYF
TGTGCCAGCAGCCCTGGACACGAGACCCAGTACTTC
>TRBJ1-1|TRBV30|NA
CAWAGKAGSSVNTEAFF
TGTGCCTGGGCAGGGAAGGCAGGGTCTTCGGTGAACACTGAAGCTTTCTTT